This T cell receptor (beta chain) was captured in a study of response to subunit inactivated influenza vaccine. MiXCR, applied by TCRdb to the RT-PCR reads, yields one record per CDR3 protein. Among under 200,000 distinct CDR3 sequences, approximately 12% were seen once, and the ten largest hold 25% to 35%. CDR1 is LGHNA and CDR2 is YSLEER in the germline V gene. V was pared by 4 bases and J by 2 bases, with 7 bases of the junction left unmatched. The CDR3 has 16 residues. This clonotype was observed a handful of times. The sample was also reused in another study, on T cells expressing NK-cell markers. That work adds: Generation of TCR beta cDNA was performed by 5'RACE template switching incorporating UMIs. The same clonotypes also predominated in the CD3+CD56-NKG2C+ fraction of a handful of donors. HCMV specificity was not established for the expanded NKG2C+ T cell clones.

The chain uses TRBV4-3 and TRBJ2-2; 7 bases map to TRBD1. The sample consisted of CD8+ T cells sorted from PBMCs, taken 11 to 12 days after vaccination. The TCR originated in a man between 50 and 59 years old who received an inactivated influenza vaccine. CDR3 amino acids: CASSPTDRANTGELFF. As DNA, the CDR3 is TGCGCCAGCAGCCCAACTGACAGGGCTAACACCGGGGAGCTGTTTTTT.